These 6 T cell receptor beta chains were sequenced from one sample in a study of T cell responses to AZD1222 COVID-19 vaccine. The table came from immunoSEQ multiplex PCR; TCRdb's copy has only in-frame clones and leaves some out. The table includes about 110,000 clones, about nine tenths detected once. Sequenced material: peripheral blood, taken 28 days after the second AZD1222 dose. Every receptor here comes from an adult who received the AZD1222 COVID-19 vaccine.

The V gene is TRBV5-1, the J gene TRBJ1-2; no reliable D call. CDR3 length equals 12 residues. CDR1 is SGHRS and CDR2 is YFSETQ in the germline V gene. The germline V and J ends were trimmed by 7 bases and 7 bases, with 14 bases remaining between them. The CDR3: CASPCACSGYTF. As DNA, the CDR3 is TGCGCCAGCCCTTGTGCTTGTTCTGGCTACACCTTC.

This chain links TRBV30 with TRBJ2-3, with TRBD1 identical over 8 bases. The CDR3 is 15 amino acids. With 1 base clipped from V and 3 bases from J, the junction kept 6 bases outside the gene matches. Germline V lookup: CDR1 GTSNPN, CDR2 SVGIG (reference sequence). The CDR3 protein is CAWSEGQGATDTQYF. The CDR3 DNA reads TGTGCCTGGAGTGAGGGGCAGGGGGCAACAGATACGCAGTATTTT.

J is TRBJ1-3 and V is TRBV6-5; tentatively, D is TRBD1 (6 bases). Trimming took 0 bases from V and 1 from J, leaving 7 bases between them. In germline, CDR1 is MNHEY, CDR2 SVGAGI. The CDR3 length is 15 residues. In DNA, the CDR3 is TGTGCCAGCAGTTACTCACAGGGATCTGGAAACACCATATATTTT. Translated: CASSYSQGSGNTIYF.

J is TRBJ1-1 and V is TRBV9; TRBD1 matches 8 bases. The length of the CDR3 is 14 residues. CDR1 is SGDLS and CDR2 is YYNGEE in the germline V gene. With 3 bases clipped from V and 0 bases from J, the junction kept 1 base outside the gene matches. CDR3 coding DNA: TGTGCCAGCAGCGCGACAGGGGTGAACACTGAAGCTTTCTTT. Protein: CASSATGVNTEAFF.

The gene calls are TRBV7-8 and TRBJ2-7; no firm D call. The V end lost 1 base, the J end lost 8 bases, and 15 bases lay between the germline ends. Germline V gene sequence: CDR1 SGHVS, CDR2 FQNEAQ. The CDR3 has 14 residues. CDR3 nucleotides: TGTGCCAGCAGCTTAGTCGTGCTTTCAACCCAGCAGTACTTC. Protein product: CASSLVVLSTQQYF.

The V and J genes are TRBV3-1 (or the pseudogene TRBV3-2) and TRBJ1-1; no clear D gene. Trimming took 4 bases from V and 5 from J, leaving 11 bases between them. This CDR3 has 13 amino acids. Germline CDR1 and CDR2: LGHDT and YNNKEL (reference sequence). The CDR3 DNA reads TGTGCCAGCAGCCTCGGGGTCGGGACTGAAGCTTTCTTT. This sequence encodes CASSLGVGTEAFF.